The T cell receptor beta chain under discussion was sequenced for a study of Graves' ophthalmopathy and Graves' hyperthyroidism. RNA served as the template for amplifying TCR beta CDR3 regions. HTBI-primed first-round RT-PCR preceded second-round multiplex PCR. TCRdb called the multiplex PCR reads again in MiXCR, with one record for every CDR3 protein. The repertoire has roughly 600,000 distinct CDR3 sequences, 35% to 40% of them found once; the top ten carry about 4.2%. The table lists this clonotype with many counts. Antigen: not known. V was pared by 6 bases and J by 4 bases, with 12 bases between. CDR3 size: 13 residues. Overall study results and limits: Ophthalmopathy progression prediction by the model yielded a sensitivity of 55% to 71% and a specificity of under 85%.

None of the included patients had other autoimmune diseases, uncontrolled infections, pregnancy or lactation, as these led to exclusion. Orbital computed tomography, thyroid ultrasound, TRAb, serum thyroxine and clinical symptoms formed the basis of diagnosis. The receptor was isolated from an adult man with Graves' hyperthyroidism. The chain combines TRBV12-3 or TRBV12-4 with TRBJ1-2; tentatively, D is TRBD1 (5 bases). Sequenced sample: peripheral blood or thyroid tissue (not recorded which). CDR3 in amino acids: CASRRGGGYGYTF. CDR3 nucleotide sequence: TGTGCCAGCAGGCGCGGGGGAGGCTATGGCTACACCTTC.